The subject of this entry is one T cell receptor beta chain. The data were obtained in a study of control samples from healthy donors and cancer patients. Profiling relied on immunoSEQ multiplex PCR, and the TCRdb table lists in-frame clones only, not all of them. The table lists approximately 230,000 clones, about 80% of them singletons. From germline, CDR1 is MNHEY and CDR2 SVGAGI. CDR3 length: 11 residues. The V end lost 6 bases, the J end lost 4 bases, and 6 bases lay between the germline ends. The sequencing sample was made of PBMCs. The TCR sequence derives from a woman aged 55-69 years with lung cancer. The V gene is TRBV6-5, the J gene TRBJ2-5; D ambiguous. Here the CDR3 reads CASRIIETQYF. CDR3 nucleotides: TGTGCCAGCAGGATAATAGAGACCCAGTACTTC.